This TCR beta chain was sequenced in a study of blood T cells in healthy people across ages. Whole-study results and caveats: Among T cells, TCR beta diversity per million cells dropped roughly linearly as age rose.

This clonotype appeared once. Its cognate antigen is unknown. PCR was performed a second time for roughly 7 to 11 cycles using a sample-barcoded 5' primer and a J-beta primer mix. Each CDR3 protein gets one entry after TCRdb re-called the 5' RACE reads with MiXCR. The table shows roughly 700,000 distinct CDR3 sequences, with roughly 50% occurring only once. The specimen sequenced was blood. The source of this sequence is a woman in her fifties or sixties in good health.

The CDR3, as DNA: TGCAGTGCTAGAGAGGGGTCCCTCACAGATACGCAGTATTTT. It is translated as CSAREGSLTDTQYF. The chain is built from TRBV20-1 and TRBJ2-3; D uncertain. V lost 0 bases, J lost 2 bases, and 9 bases lay in between. This CDR3 comprises 14 residues. The germline V gene encodes CDR1 DFQATT and CDR2 SNEGSKA (reference sequence).